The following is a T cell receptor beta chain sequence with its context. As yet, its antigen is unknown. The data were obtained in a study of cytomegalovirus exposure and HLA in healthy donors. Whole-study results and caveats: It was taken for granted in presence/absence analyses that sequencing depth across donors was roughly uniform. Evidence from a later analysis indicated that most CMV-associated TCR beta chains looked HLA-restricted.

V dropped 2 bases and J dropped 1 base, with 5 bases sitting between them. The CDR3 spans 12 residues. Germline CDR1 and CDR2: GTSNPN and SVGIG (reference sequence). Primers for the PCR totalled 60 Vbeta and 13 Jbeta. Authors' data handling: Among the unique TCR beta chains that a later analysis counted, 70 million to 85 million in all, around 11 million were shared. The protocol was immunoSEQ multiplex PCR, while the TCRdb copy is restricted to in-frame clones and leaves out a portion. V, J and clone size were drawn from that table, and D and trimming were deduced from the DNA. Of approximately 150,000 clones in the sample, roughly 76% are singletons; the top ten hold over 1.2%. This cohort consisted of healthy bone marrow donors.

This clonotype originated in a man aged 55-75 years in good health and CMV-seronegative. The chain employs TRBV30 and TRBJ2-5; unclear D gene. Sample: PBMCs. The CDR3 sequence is CAWSRFQETQYF. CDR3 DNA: TGTGCCTGGAGTCGGTTCCAAGAGACCCAGTACTTC.